One and the same sample provided the 6 T cell receptor beta chains below, sequenced in a study of blood T cell repertoires in COVID-19. TCRdb's copy holds only in-frame clones and misses some; the assay was immunoSEQ multiplex PCR. The data contain around 230,000 clones, over 85% of them singletons. The material sequenced was PBMCs or T cells enriched from blood (not recorded which). The receptors come from a woman in her thirties with acute COVID-19.

The chain employs TRBV10-3 and TRBJ1-1, with D tentatively TRBD1 (6 bases). Germline V gene data show CDR1 as ENHRY and CDR2 as SYGVKD. The CDR3 is made up of 18 amino acids. V lost 4 bases and J 6 bases, leaving 27 bases between the germline ends. The CDR3 bases are TGTGCCATCAGTGTGGGAAGGGACACCGGGAAGGGGGGGTCTGAAGCTTTCTTT. Translation: CAISVGRDTGKGGSEAFF.

There are many counts of this clone. This sequence joins TRBV25-1 and TRBJ2-7, with a weak D call TRBD2 (6 bases). V was shortened by 5 bases and J by 0 bases, with 11 bases between the two germline ends. This CDR3 has 14 residues. Germline V gene lookup returns CDR1 MGHDK and CDR2 SYGVNS. The CDR3 DNA is TGTGCCAGCAGTCCGGGAGCCCTCTCCTACGAGCAGTACTTC. Translated: CASSPGALSYEQYF.

This clone was seen only once. The chain has TRBV6-4 and TRBJ2-3, with 16 bases matching TRBD2. V was clipped by 8 bases and J by 4 bases; unmatched bases: 9. Germline V gene lookup returns CDR1 MRHNA and CDR2 SNTAGT. CDR3 size: 17 residues. The CDR3 region has the DNA TGTGCCAGCGCGACCGGGACTAGCGGGGGGGCCGCAGATACGCAGTATTTT. Translated, it gives CASATGTSGGAADTQYF.

The J gene is TRBJ2-7, the V gene TRBV7-2; 10 bases line up with TRBD1. The CDR3 is 15 amino acids. V gave up 4 bases and J gave up 3 bases; unmatched junction bases: 6. Germline CDR1 and CDR2: SGHTA and FQGNSA. The CDR3 DNA is TGTGCCAGCAGCTCCCGACAGGGGGCCCGCTACGAGCAGTACTTC. This gives the protein CASSSRQGARYEQYF.

The chain recombines TRBV7-9 with TRBJ1-4, with no clear D. The V end lost 1 base, the J end lost 5 bases, and 8 bases lay between the germline ends. CDR3 size: 14 residues. Germline CDR1 SEHNR, CDR2 FQNEAQ (reference sequence). The DNA for the CDR3 is TGTGCCAGCAGCTTAGGGCACAGAAATGAAAAACTGTTTTTT. This sequence encodes CASSLGHRNEKLFF.

This chain links TRBV25-1 with TRBJ2-2, with 8 positions matching TRBD1. V shed 7 bases and J 2 bases; nucleotides not matched to a gene: 9. The CDR3 runs 16 residues. The germline V gene encodes CDR1 MGHDK and CDR2 SYGVNS. The CDR3 DNA sequence: TGTGCCAGCACAAGACCCGGGACAGGCAACACCGGGGAGCTGTTTTTT. This codes for CASTRPGTGNTGELFF.